These 15 T cell receptor beta chains were sequenced from one sample in a study of regulatory T cells in long-lasting Graves disease. The authors built TCR beta libraries using iRepertoire HTBI primers and Arm-PCR of CDR3 regions. TCRdb fed the multiplex PCR reads into MiXCR, producing one record per CDR3 protein. The data hold 400,000 to 450,000 distinct CDR3 sequences, with 23% observed a single time. The time point was: persistent/refractory GD, antithyroid drugs over 5 years with positive TRAb. Preparation of the TCR library used RNA extracted from PBMCs. The sequenced sample was peripheral blood mononuclear cells (PBMCs), obtained when the disease was refractory, from a patient treated with antithyroid drugs. Receptor source: a female donor with Graves disease.

This chain joins TRBV28 and TRBJ2-7, with 12 bases fitting TRBD2. Germline-derived CDR1 and CDR2 are MDHEN and SYDVKM. This CDR3 contains 16 residues. V lost 5 bases to trimming and J lost 3 bases; unmatched junction nucleotides: 8. The CDR3 reads CASSVLGLAGSYEQYF. The DNA of the CDR3 is TGTGCCAGCAGTGTCCTAGGACTAGCGGGAAGCTACGAGCAGTACTTC.

The rearrangement links TRBV10-3 to TRBJ1-1; a weak D match, TRBD1 (5 bases). Trimming stripped 4 bases from V and 1 base from J, with 13 bases between. The CDR3 length is 15 residues. Germline V gene sequence: CDR1 ENHRY, CDR2 SYGVKD. The CDR3: CAISARSGGNTEAFF. CDR3 bases: TGTGCCATCAGTGCGCGCTCGGGGGGGAACACTGAAGCTTTCTTT.

This chain uses TRBV2 with TRBJ2-1; 10 bases fit TRBD1. In germline, CDR1 is SNHLY, CDR2 FYNNEI. V was clipped by 1 base and J by 8 bases; unmatched bases: 5. CDR3 size: 15 residues. The CDR3 protein is CASSEVGTGVDEQFF. The DNA of the CDR3 is TGTGCCAGCAGTGAAGTTGGGACAGGGGTCGATGAGCAGTTCTTC.

About this clonotype itself: Given a much more abundant clone one base away, this may be a read error. The chain employs TRBV28 and TRBJ1-2; a weak D match, TRBD1 (5 bases). V was trimmed by 6 bases and J by 4 bases, leaving 21 bases between them. Germline V lookup: CDR1 MDHEN, CDR2 SYDVKM. This CDR3 has 16 residues. This CDR3 reads CASSTEDRGFLYGYTF. The CDR3 coding sequence is TGTGCCAGCAGCACCGAAGACAGAGGCTTTCTCTATGGCTACACCTTC.

This clonotype was counted a few times. The chain combines TRBV19 with TRBJ2-5; the match to TRBD2 covers 13 bases. Germline V gene lookup returns CDR1 LNHDA and CDR2 SQIVND (reference sequence). CDR3 length: 16 amino acids. The J segment lost 6 bases and the V segment lost 5 bases, leaving 9 bases of the junction unmatched. The CDR3 coding sequence is TGTGCCAGTAGTTTATCCGGGACTAGCGGGACCAAGACCCAGTACTTC. Protein product: CASSLSGTSGTKTQYF.

The chain is built from TRBV5-5 and TRBJ2-2; D gene unclear. Between the trimmed V and J ends, which lost 2 bases and 5 bases, there was a span of 4 bases. CDR1 is SGHKS, CDR2 YYEKEE, per germline (reference sequence). CDR3 size: 12 residues. The CDR3 DNA sequence: TGTGCCAGCAGCTTCATAACCGGGGAGCTGTTTTTT. Its protein is CASSFITGELFF.

V gene TRBV19 combines with J gene TRBJ1-1; 9 bases map to TRBD1. The CDR3 is made up of 15 amino acids. Germline loops: CDR1 LNHDA, CDR2 SQIVND (reference sequence). Losses at the gene ends were 5 bases for V and 0 bases for J; bases not matched to a gene: 4. The CDR3 DNA reads as TGTGCCAGTAGTTGGACAGGGGTTATGAACACTGAAGCTTTCTTT. This sequence encodes CASSWTGVMNTEAFF.

In this sample, this clonotype turned up once. The CDR3 bases are TGTGCCAGCAGCCCCTTAGGGGGGGGGGGAGAAGCTTTCTTT. Translation gives CASSPLGGGGEAFF. This rearrangement joins TRBV7-9 to TRBJ1-1; D may be TRBD1 (6 bases). The CDR3 contains 14 residues. Trimming removed 5 bases from V and 8 bases from J, with 18 bases in between. CDR1 and CDR2 from the germline V gene are SEHNR and FQNEAQ (reference sequence).

This clonotype was seen ten or more times. The chain links TRBV7-2 to TRBJ1-4; weak D call: TRBD1 (5 bases). Germline V gives CDR1 SGHTA, CDR2 FQGNSA. The CDR3 extends over 15 amino acids. Trimming took off 6 bases at V and 7 bases at J, with 18 bases between the two ends. The chain's CDR3 is CASSPTGGSGEKLFF. For the CDR3, the DNA is TGTGCCAGCAGTCCAACGGGGGGGAGTGGTGAAAAACTGTTTTTT.

Ten or more counts support this clonotype. V is TRBV2 and J is TRBJ1-2; D is ambiguous. Germline V gene data show CDR1 as SNHLY and CDR2 as FYNNEI. Trimming cost V 7 bases and J 8 bases, with 17 bases left between them. The CDR3 covers 13 residues. The CDR3 sequence is CASNLLTSWGYTF. DNA for the CDR3: TGTGCCAGCAATTTACTGACTTCATGGGGCTACACCTTC.

This rearrangement joins TRBV7-3 to TRBJ2-2, with 9 bases aligning to TRBD1. Unmatched junction bases numbered 4, after V lost 8 bases and J lost 0 bases. The CDR3 is 15 residues long. From germline, CDR1 is SGHTA and CDR2 FQGTGA. CDR3 region: CASHRDRANTGELFF. CDR3 DNA: TGTGCCAGCCACCGGGACAGGGCGAACACCGGGGAGCTGTTTTTT.

This clonotype was counted at least ten times. This sequence joins TRBV6-1 and TRBJ2-5, with D unresolved. Germline V gene sequence: CDR1 MNHNS, CDR2 SASEGT. Deletions cut 5 bases from V and 1 base from J, with 11 bases between. The CDR3 spans 14 residues. This CDR3 reads CASSLDAVQETQYF. The CDR3 bases are TGTGCCAGCAGTCTCGACGCCGTCCAAGAGACCCAGTACTTC.

The CDR3 bases are TGTGCCTGGAGACAGGGGGAGGGGGGCTACACCTTC. Protein: CAWRQGEGGYTF. This chain links TRBV30 with TRBJ1-2; 8 bases are a match to TRBD1. The germline V gene has CDR1 GTSNPN and CDR2 SVGIG (reference sequence). V shed 3 bases, J shed 8 bases, and the junction held 5 bases outside the gene matches. The CDR3 is 12 amino acids.

The chain joins TRBV7-2 to TRBJ2-1, with 8 bases identical to TRBD2. This CDR3 is 18 amino acids long. The V gene's germline CDR1 is SGHTA and CDR2 FQGNSA. V lost 5 bases and J lost 4; bases outside the gene matches: 16. The DNA of the CDR3 is TGTGCCAGCAGCGAAGCACAAATACTAGCGGCAAAATACAATGAGCAGTTCTTC. It yields the protein CASSEAQILAAKYNEQFF.

This clonotype has just a few counts. This chain links TRBV4-2 with TRBJ2-7, with TRBD2 matching 10 bases. The CDR3 extends over 19 amino acids. V shed 3 bases, J shed 0 bases, and the junction held 14 bases outside the gene matches. CDR1 is LGHNA and CDR2 is YNFKEQ in the germline V gene. CDR3 coding DNA: TGTGCCAGCAGCCAGGGTAACCATTTAGCGGGAGGTTCCTCCTACGAGCAGTACTTC. Amino acid sequence: CASSQGNHLAGGSSYEQYF.